Below, one T cell receptor beta chain is given with its context. Antigen: not known. One entry per CDR3 protein, called by TCRdb with MiXCR from the reads. The data contain about 920,000 distinct CDR3 sequences, roughly 30% of them seen just once; the ten biggest clones take up roughly 13%. This entry comes from a study of T cell repertoires in cytomegalovirus infection. Study at large: In the study, CMV epitopes included recently identified HLA-C-restricted and well-studied HLA-B-restricted ones.

The CDR3 has 12 amino acids. The ends were cut back, 6 bases at V and 6 bases at J, with 8 bases in the middle. The V gene's germline CDR1 is SGHTA and CDR2 FQGTGA. Study-wide results and caveats: There were carriers of CMV plus the relevant HLA, and cumulative public TCR beta family frequency identified them. Ex vivo, HLA-C-restricted CMV-specific TCR beta clonotypes prevailed over the rest of the response.

The input for sequencing was cultured CD8+ T cells from PBMCs, taken from culture after CMV antigen stimulation. This chain uses TRBV7-3 with TRBJ2-2; D gene unclear. The TCR sequence derives from a human donor in good health (CMV status not recorded). Some clones in this sample may be carry-over from other donors' samples. The CDR3 region has the DNA TGTGCCAGCAGTACCGACGCCGGGGAGCTGTTTTTT. Translated, it gives CASSTDAGELFF.